Listed below are T cell receptor beta chains from one sample, sequenced in a study of blood T cell repertoires in COVID-19. Assay used: immunoSEQ multiplex PCR; TCRdb lists only in-frame clones, some missing. The table includes roughly 50,000 clones, more than 80% detected once. The source material was peripheral blood. Receptors were obtained from a human donor in a cohort sampled during active COVID-19. Both conserved end residues are part of each CDR3. A D gene is named only where the DNA matches it firmly. The size entry is marked missing in some rows and otherwise reads once, few, many or a size class.

clone_size: -; d_call: -; j_call: TRBJ1-1; v_call: TRBV6-4; cdr3_aa: CASSAQGQNTEAFF; cdr3_nt: TGTGCCAGCAGCGCACAGGGCCAGAACACTGAAGCTTTCTTT
clone_size: -; d_call: -; j_call: TRBJ1-3; v_call: TRBV9; cdr3_aa: CASSVSAGLGNTIYF; cdr3_nt: TGTGCCAGCAGCGTATCGGCGGGGTTGGGAAACACCATATATTTT
clone_size: -; d_call: TRBD1; j_call: TRBJ1-2; v_call: TRBV6-1; cdr3_aa: CASSDFGQGLYGYTF; cdr3_nt: TGTGCCAGCAGTGATTTCGGACAGGGCCTCTATGGCTACACCTTC
clone_size: -; d_call: -; j_call: TRBJ2-2; v_call: TRBV10-3; cdr3_aa: CAISDGQANTGELFF; cdr3_nt: TGTGCCATCAGTGATGGCCAGGCGAACACCGGGGAGCTGTTTTTT
clone_size: -; d_call: TRBD1; j_call: TRBJ1-2; v_call: TRBV4-2; cdr3_aa: CASSQDLGQGEGYTF; cdr3_nt: TGTGCCAGCAGCCAAGACCTGGGACAGGGGGAAGGCTACACCTTC
clone_size: -; d_call: -; j_call: TRBJ1-4; v_call: TRBV5-1; cdr3_aa: CASSLGDRINEKLFF; cdr3_nt: TGCGCCAGCAGCTTGGGAGACAGGATTAATGAAAAACTGTTTTTT
clone_size: -; d_call: TRBD2; j_call: TRBJ2-5; v_call: TRBV5-1; cdr3_aa: CASSLAAASGGPEQETQYF; cdr3_nt: TGCGCCAGCAGCTTGGCGGCGGCTAGCGGGGGGCCGGAACAAGAGACCCAGTACTTC
clone_size: -; d_call: TRBD1; j_call: TRBJ2-7; v_call: TRBV6-5; cdr3_aa: CASSYRDSGPYEQYF; cdr3_nt: TGTGCCAGCAGCTACCGGGACAGTGGTCCCTACGAGCAGTACTTC
clone_size: -; d_call: -; j_call: TRBJ1-2; v_call: TRBV6-5; cdr3_aa: CASTEGGNGYTF; cdr3_nt: TGTGCCAGCACCGAAGGGGGAAATGGCTACACCTTC
clone_size: once; d_call: -; j_call: TRBJ2-5; v_call: TRBV6-5; cdr3_aa: CASSSEVQETQYF; cdr3_nt: TGTGCCAGCAGCTCGGAGGTACAAGAGACCCAGTACTTC
clone_size: -; d_call: -; j_call: TRBJ1-5; v_call: TRBV5-1; cdr3_aa: CASSLGQQNQPQHF; cdr3_nt: TGCGCCAGCAGCTTGGGACAGCAAAATCAGCCCCAGCATTTT
clone_size: -; d_call: -; j_call: TRBJ1-2; v_call: TRBV29-1; cdr3_aa: CSVAEVPGYTF; cdr3_nt: TGCAGCGTTGCCGAGGTGCCGGGCTACACCTTC
clone_size: -; d_call: TRBD2; j_call: TRBJ2-1; v_call: TRBV10-3; cdr3_aa: CAISGALAGGGNEQFF; cdr3_nt: TGTGCCATCAGTGGAGCACTAGCGGGGGGGGGCAATGAGCAGTTCTTC
clone_size: once; d_call: -; j_call: TRBJ2-7; v_call: TRBV2; cdr3_aa: CASSVGESSYEQYF; cdr3_nt: TGTGCCAGCAGTGTTGGGGAGAGCTCCTACGAGCAGTACTTC
clone_size: -; d_call: -; j_call: TRBJ2-1; v_call: TRBV6-2/TRBV6-3; cdr3_aa: CASSSTGSYNEQFF; cdr3_nt: TGTGCCAGCAGCTCGACAGGTTCCTACAATGAGCAGTTCTTC
clone_size: -; d_call: -; j_call: TRBJ2-7; v_call: TRBV7-2; cdr3_aa: CASSSGRGSEQYF; cdr3_nt: TGTGCCAGCAGCTCCGGCAGGGGTTCGGAGCAGTACTTC
clone_size: -; d_call: TRBD2; j_call: TRBJ2-2; v_call: TRBV4-1; cdr3_aa: CASSPGTSGGAEAGELFF; cdr3_nt: TGCGCCAGCAGCCCCGGGACTAGCGGGGGGGCCGAAGCCGGGGAGCTGTTTTTT
clone_size: -; d_call: -; j_call: TRBJ1-2; v_call: TRBV28; cdr3_aa: CASSERSYGYTF; cdr3_nt: TGTGCCAGCAGTGAGAGGTCCTATGGCTACACCTTC
clone_size: -; d_call: -; j_call: TRBJ2-5; v_call: TRBV4-1; cdr3_aa: CASSQDWGGGKETQYF; cdr3_nt: TGCGCCAGCAGCCAAGATTGGGGTGGGGGGAAAGAGACCCAGTACTTC
clone_size: few; d_call: -; j_call: TRBJ1-5; v_call: TRBV6-2/TRBV6-3; cdr3_aa: CASSFAQGSQPQHF; cdr3_nt: TGTGCCAGCAGCTTCGCGCAGGGGAGTCAGCCCCAGCATTTT
clone_size: -; d_call: TRBD1; j_call: TRBJ1-2; v_call: TRBV7-2; cdr3_aa: CASTTGQGSNYGYTF; cdr3_nt: TGTGCCAGCACTACAGGACAGGGCTCTAACTATGGCTACACCTTC
clone_size: -; d_call: -; j_call: TRBJ1-2; v_call: TRBV7-2; cdr3_aa: CASSLVAGQFYGYTF; cdr3_nt: TGTGCCAGCAGCTTAGTTGCAGGACAGTTCTATGGCTACACCTTC
clone_size: -; d_call: -; j_call: TRBJ1-6; v_call: TRBV3-1/TRBV3-2; cdr3_aa: CASSPRGGGGRSPLHF; cdr3_nt: TGTGCCAGCAGCCCCAGGGGTGGGGGGGGGCGATCACCCCTCCACTTT
clone_size: -; d_call: TRBD1; j_call: TRBJ2-6; v_call: TRBV10-3; cdr3_aa: CAISDPFGTGGIALSGANVLTF; cdr3_nt: TGTGCCATCAGTGACCCTTTTGGGACAGGGGGCATCGCTCTCTCTGGGGCCAACGTCCTGACTTTC
clone_size: -; d_call: -; j_call: TRBJ2-5; v_call: TRBV18; cdr3_aa: CASSPRPGRETQYF; cdr3_nt: TGTGCCAGCTCACCTCGCCCGGGTAGGGAGACCCAGTACTTC
clone_size: few; d_call: TRBD1; j_call: TRBJ1-5; v_call: TRBV7-9; cdr3_aa: CASSFGTGFNQPQHF; cdr3_nt: TGTGCCAGCAGCTTTGGGACAGGGTTTAATCAGCCCCAGCATTTT
clone_size: -; d_call: -; j_call: TRBJ2-7; v_call: TRBV10-3; cdr3_aa: CATRTGYEQYF; cdr3_nt: TGTGCCACCCGTACCGGTTACGAGCAGTACTTC
clone_size: -; d_call: TRBD1; j_call: TRBJ1-5; v_call: TRBV27; cdr3_aa: CASSSWTGGLGNQPQHF; cdr3_nt: TGTGCCAGCAGTTCGTGGACAGGTGGATTGGGAAATCAGCCCCAGCATTTT
clone_size: once; d_call: TRBD1; j_call: TRBJ2-3; v_call: TRBV19; cdr3_aa: CASKETGGMNTQYF; cdr3_nt: TGTGCCAGTAAGGAGACAGGGGGCATGAATACGCAGTATTTT
clone_size: -; d_call: -; j_call: TRBJ1-5; v_call: TRBV12-3/TRBV12-4; cdr3_aa: CASSFAGNQPQHF; cdr3_nt: TGTGCCAGCAGTTTCGCGGGGAATCAGCCCCAGCATTTT
clone_size: -; d_call: -; j_call: TRBJ2-2; v_call: TRBV19; cdr3_aa: CASARDYTGELFF; cdr3_nt: TGTGCCAGTGCTCGCGACTACACCGGGGAGCTGTTTTTT
clone_size: -; d_call: TRBD2; j_call: TRBJ2-3; v_call: TRBV7-9; cdr3_aa: CASSSGLGLTDTQYF; cdr3_nt: TGTGCCAGCAGCTCAGGACTAGGGCTCACAGATACGCAGTATTTT
clone_size: -; d_call: -; j_call: TRBJ2-1; v_call: TRBV18; cdr3_aa: CASSPPPRTITYNEQFF; cdr3_nt: TGTGCCAGCTCACCGCCCCCAAGGACTATTACCTACAATGAGCAGTTCTTC
clone_size: -; d_call: TRBD2; j_call: TRBJ2-5; v_call: TRBV29-1; cdr3_aa: CSGGRAQETQYF; cdr3_nt: TGCAGCGGGGGGAGGGCACAAGAGACCCAGTACTTC
clone_size: -; d_call: TRBD1; j_call: TRBJ1-2; v_call: TRBV9; cdr3_aa: CASSTTGGHYGYTF; cdr3_nt: TGTGCCAGCAGCACGACAGGGGGACACTATGGCTACACCTTC
clone_size: few; d_call: -; j_call: TRBJ1-1; v_call: TRBV5-1; cdr3_aa: CASSPTGSNTEAFF; cdr3_nt: TGCGCCAGCAGCCCGACAGGCTCGAACACTGAAGCTTTCTTT
clone_size: -; d_call: TRBD2; j_call: TRBJ2-5; v_call: TRBV14; cdr3_aa: CASSRAGAVRGTQYF; cdr3_nt: TGTGCCAGCAGCCGAGCGGGGGCGGTGAGAGGGACCCAGTACTTC
clone_size: -; d_call: -; j_call: TRBJ1-2; v_call: TRBV4-1; cdr3_aa: CASSQSTGLSGYTF; cdr3_nt: TGCGCCAGCAGCCAAAGTACGGGACTCAGTGGCTACACCTTC
clone_size: -; d_call: -; j_call: TRBJ1-1; v_call: TRBV10-3; cdr3_aa: CAACTQGSHDTEAFF; cdr3_nt: TGTGCCGCATGCACGCAGGGCTCCCATGACACTGAAGCTTTCTTT
clone_size: -; d_call: -; j_call: TRBJ2-3; v_call: TRBV14; cdr3_aa: CASSQLAHPSTDTQYF; cdr3_nt: TGTGCCAGCAGCCAACTAGCTCATCCTAGCACAGATACGCAGTATTTT
clone_size: -; d_call: TRBD1; j_call: TRBJ2-3; v_call: TRBV3-1/TRBV3-2; cdr3_aa: CASSIPGTGNVDTQYF; cdr3_nt: TGTGCCAGCAGCATACCCGGGACAGGGAACGTGGATACGCAGTATTTT
clone_size: -; d_call: TRBD1; j_call: TRBJ1-5; v_call: TRBV6-2/TRBV6-3; cdr3_aa: CASSWGAGGRPQHF; cdr3_nt: TGTGCCAGCAGTTGGGGGGCAGGGGGTCGGCCCCAGCATTTT
clone_size: -; d_call: -; j_call: TRBJ2-5; v_call: TRBV7-3; cdr3_aa: CASSRGHFETQYF; cdr3_nt: TGTGCCAGCAGCAGAGGACACTTTGAGACCCAGTACTTC
clone_size: -; d_call: TRBD2; j_call: TRBJ2-5; v_call: TRBV3-1/TRBV3-2; cdr3_aa: CASSQLSGGGQETQYF; cdr3_nt: TGTGCCAGCAGTCAACTTTCGGGGGGAGGCCAAGAGACCCAGTACTTC
clone_size: -; d_call: -; j_call: TRBJ1-1; v_call: TRBV11-1; cdr3_aa: CASSFGECTEAFF; cdr3_nt: TGTGCCAGCAGCTTCGGGGAATGCACTGAAGCTTTCTTT
clone_size: once; d_call: TRBD2; j_call: TRBJ2-7; v_call: TRBV7-2; cdr3_aa: CASSQRGGRFNEQYF; cdr3_nt: TGTGCCAGCAGCCAACGGGGGGGGCGCTTCAACGAGCAGTACTTC
clone_size: -; d_call: -; j_call: TRBJ2-1; v_call: TRBV18; cdr3_aa: CASSPGLYNEQFF; cdr3_nt: TGTGCCAGCTCACCCGGACTCTACAATGAGCAGTTCTTC
clone_size: -; d_call: TRBD2; j_call: TRBJ2-3; v_call: TRBV7-3; cdr3_aa: CASSSRTSGITDTQYF; cdr3_nt: TGTGCCAGCAGCTCACGGACTAGCGGGATAACAGATACGCAGTATTTT
clone_size: -; d_call: -; j_call: TRBJ2-7; v_call: TRBV7-9; cdr3_aa: CASSLFGEQYF; cdr3_nt: TGTGCCAGCAGCTTATTCGGCGAGCAGTACTTC
clone_size: -; d_call: -; j_call: TRBJ2-6; v_call: TRBV9; cdr3_aa: CASSRGGISSGANVLTF; cdr3_nt: TGTGCCAGCAGCCGAGGAGGAATAAGCTCTGGGGCCAACGTCCTGACTTTC
clone_size: -; d_call: -; j_call: TRBJ1-6; v_call: TRBV6-5; cdr3_aa: CASRQSSYNSPLHF; cdr3_nt: TGTGCCAGCAGACAGAGCTCCTATAATTCACCCCTCCACTTT
clone_size: -; d_call: -; j_call: TRBJ1-1; v_call: TRBV5-1; cdr3_aa: CASRGEGITEAFF; cdr3_nt: TGCGCCAGCAGGGGAGAAGGGATTACTGAAGCTTTCTTT
clone_size: -; d_call: -; j_call: TRBJ2-7; v_call: TRBV19; cdr3_aa: CASSIRGAVYTYEQYF; cdr3_nt: TGTGCCAGTAGTATCCGTGGGGCAGTGTATACCTACGAGCAGTACTTC
clone_size: -; d_call: -; j_call: TRBJ1-1; v_call: TRBV7-2; cdr3_aa: CASSLGWGGPATEAFF; cdr3_nt: TGTGCCAGCAGCTTAGGGTGGGGAGGGCCGGCCACTGAAGCTTTCTTT